The TCR beta chain under discussion was sequenced for a study of cytomegalovirus exposure and HLA in healthy donors. A few counts support this clone. The antigen remains undetermined. General observations from the study: Later analysis identified several of the most significant clusters that appeared linked to common viral pathogens. Among TCR beta chains, those listed as cytomegalovirus-associated numbered over 150. The productive fraction for most TCR beta V segments was about 87% or about 30% in an earlier analysis.

60 Vbeta and 13 Jbeta primers were used in PCR. Profiling relied on immunoSEQ multiplex PCR, and the TCRdb table lists in-frame clones only, not all of them. The sample lists 90,000 to 150,000 clones, 65% to 80% seen once, with roughly 3.5% in the top ten. The V gene lost 1 base and the J gene lost 4 bases, with 7 bases spanning the gap. Germline CDR1 is MDHEN and CDR2 is SYDVKM. This CDR3 spans 13 amino acids. The specimen was PBMCs. The chain employs TRBV28 and TRBJ1-2; D ambiguous. This TCR was recovered from a human donor in good health. This chain's CDR3 is CASSLSSSYGYTF. For the CDR3, the DNA is TGTGCCAGCAGTTTATCTAGCAGCTATGGCTACACCTTC.